This T cell receptor (beta chain) was recorded in a study of blood T cell repertoires in COVID-19. Study context: The origin of the acute and convalescent COVID-19 samples was the United States, Italy and Spain.

The CDR3 length is 11 residues. Trimming took off 8 bases at V and 3 bases at J, with 7 bases between the two ends. Germline V gene data show CDR1 as SGHDN and CDR2 as FVKESK. Produced via immunoSEQ multiplex PCR; TCRdb's table is partial and in-frame only. The repertoire has a few hundred thousand clones, approximately 85% of them found once; the top ten carry about 1.9%. The sequence was collected from a woman aged 45-59 years who had recovered from COVID-19. This chain connects TRBV14 to TRBJ1-1; D uncertain. Input material: PBMCs or T cells enriched from blood (not recorded which). The CDR3 DNA reads TGTGCCAGCCAGAGGGACACTGAAGCTTTCTTT. Translation: CASQRDTEAFF.